This T cell receptor (beta chain) was recorded in a study of blood T cell repertoires in COVID-19. About the study: From the United States, Italy and Spain came samples of acute and convalescent COVID-19.

Authors' methods: Estimation of nucleated cell counts relied on the amplification of reference gene primers. Assay used: immunoSEQ multiplex PCR; TCRdb lists only in-frame clones, some missing. The V and J calls and clone size come from that table; D and trimming were worked out from the DNA. Altogether about 250,000 clones are present, about 86% being singletons, with the ten largest covering roughly 8.7%. The CDR3 spans 15 residues. J gave up 1 base and V 4 bases, and 5 bases lay outside the gene matches. Per germline, CDR1 SNHLY and CDR2 FYNNEI. Sequenced input: peripheral blood. The genes are TRBV2 and TRBJ2-3, with TRBD2 identical over 7 bases. This receptor was obtained from a man in his forties with active or convalescent COVID-19. CDR3 DNA sequence: TGTGCCAGCAGTGTTGGGAGGGTGGGCACAGATACGCAGTATTTT. This sequence encodes CASSVGRVGTDTQYF.